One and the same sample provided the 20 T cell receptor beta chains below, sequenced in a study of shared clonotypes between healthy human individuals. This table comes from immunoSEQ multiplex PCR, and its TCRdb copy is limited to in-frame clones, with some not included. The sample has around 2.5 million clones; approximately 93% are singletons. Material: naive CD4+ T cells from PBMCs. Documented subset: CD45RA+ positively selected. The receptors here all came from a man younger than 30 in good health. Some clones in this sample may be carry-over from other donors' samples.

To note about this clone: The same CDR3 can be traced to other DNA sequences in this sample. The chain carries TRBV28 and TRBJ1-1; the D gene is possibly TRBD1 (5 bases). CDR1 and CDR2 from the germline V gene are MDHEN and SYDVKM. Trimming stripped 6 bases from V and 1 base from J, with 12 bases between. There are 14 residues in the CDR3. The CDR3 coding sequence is TGTGCCAGCAGGTCCGGGACCCCGAACACTGAAGCTTTCTTT. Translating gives CASRSGTPNTEAFF. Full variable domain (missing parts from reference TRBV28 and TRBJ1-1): DVKVTQSSRYLVKRTGEKVFLECVQDMDHENMFWYRQDPGLGLRLIYFSYDVKMKEKGDIPEGYSVSREKKERFSLILESASTNQTSMYLCASRSGTPNTEAFFGQGTRLTVV.

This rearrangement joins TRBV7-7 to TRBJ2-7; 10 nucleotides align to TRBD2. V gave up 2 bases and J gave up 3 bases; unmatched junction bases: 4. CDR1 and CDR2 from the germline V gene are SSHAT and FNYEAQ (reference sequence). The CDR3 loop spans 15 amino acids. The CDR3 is CASSLLAGVRYEQYF. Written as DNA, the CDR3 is TGTGCCAGCAGCTTACTAGCGGGAGTCCGCTACGAGCAGTACTTC.

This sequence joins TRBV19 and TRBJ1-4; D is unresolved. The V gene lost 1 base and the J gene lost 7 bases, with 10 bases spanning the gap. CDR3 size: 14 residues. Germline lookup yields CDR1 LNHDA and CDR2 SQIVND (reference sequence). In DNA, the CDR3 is TGTGCCAGTAGTATAGCTCCTCGAGGTGAAAAACTGTTTTTT. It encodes CASSIAPRGEKLFF.

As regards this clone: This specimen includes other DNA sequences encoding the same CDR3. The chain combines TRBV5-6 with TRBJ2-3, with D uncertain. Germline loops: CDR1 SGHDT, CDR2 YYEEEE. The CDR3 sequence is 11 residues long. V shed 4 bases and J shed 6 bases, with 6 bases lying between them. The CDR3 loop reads CASSLTDTQYF. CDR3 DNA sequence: TGTGCCAGCAGCCTCACGGATACGCAGTATTTT.

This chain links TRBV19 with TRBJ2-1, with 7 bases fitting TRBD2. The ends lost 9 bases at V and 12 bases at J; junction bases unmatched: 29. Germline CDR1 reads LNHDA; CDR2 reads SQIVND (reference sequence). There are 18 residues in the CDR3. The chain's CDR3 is CARPRGLNHNRGPLGQFF. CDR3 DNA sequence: TGTGCCAGACCTAGGGGACTAAATCATAACCGGGGCCCCCTCGGGCAGTTCTTC.

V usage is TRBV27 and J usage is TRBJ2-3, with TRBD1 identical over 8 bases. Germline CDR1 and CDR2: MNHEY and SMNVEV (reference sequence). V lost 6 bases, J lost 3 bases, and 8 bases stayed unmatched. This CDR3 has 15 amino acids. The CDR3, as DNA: TGTGCCAGCAGCCGGCAGGGGGCGCATACAGATACGCAGTATTTT. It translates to CASSRQGAHTDTQYF.

The CDR3 DNA is TGTGCCAGCAGTGAAGGGGAGGGGACTGAAGCTTTCTTT. Translating gives CASSEGEGTEAFF. The chain employs TRBV2 and TRBJ1-1, with TRBD1 as a possible D gene (5 bases). V was cut by 1 base and J by 5 bases, with 8 bases left in between. This CDR3 spans 13 amino acids. Germline V gives CDR1 SNHLY, CDR2 FYNNEI. The variable domain in full, with the rest retrieved from reference TRBV2 and TRBJ1-1, is EPEVTQTPSHQVTQMGQEVILRCVPISNHLYFYWYRQILGQKVEFLVSFYNNEISEKSEIFDDQFSVERPDGSNFTLKIRSTKLEDSAMYFCASSEGEGTEAFFGQGTRLTVV.

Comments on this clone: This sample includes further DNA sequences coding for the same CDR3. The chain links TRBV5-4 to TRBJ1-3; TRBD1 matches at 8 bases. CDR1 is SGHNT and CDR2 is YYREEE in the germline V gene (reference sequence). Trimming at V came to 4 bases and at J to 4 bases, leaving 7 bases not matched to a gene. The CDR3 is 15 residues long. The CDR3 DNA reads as TGTGCCAGCAGCCCCGGGACAGGAGGAGGAAACACCATATATTTT. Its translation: CASSPGTGGGNTIYF.

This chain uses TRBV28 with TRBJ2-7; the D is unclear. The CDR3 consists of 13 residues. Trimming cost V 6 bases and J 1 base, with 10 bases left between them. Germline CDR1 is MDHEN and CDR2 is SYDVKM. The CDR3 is CASRVGKSYEQYF. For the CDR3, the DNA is TGTGCCAGCAGGGTTGGCAAATCCTACGAGCAGTACTTC. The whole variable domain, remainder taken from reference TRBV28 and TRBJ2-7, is DVKVTQSSRYLVKRTGEKVFLECVQDMDHENMFWYRQDPGLGLRLIYFSYDVKMKEKGDIPEGYSVSREKKERFSLILESASTNQTSMYLCASRVGKSYEQYFGPGTRLTVT.

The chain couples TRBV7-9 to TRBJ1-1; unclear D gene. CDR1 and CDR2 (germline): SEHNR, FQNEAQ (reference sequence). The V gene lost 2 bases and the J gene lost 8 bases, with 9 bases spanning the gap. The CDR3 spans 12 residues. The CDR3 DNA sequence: TGTGCCAGCAGCTTACGACACGCCGAAGCTTTCTTT. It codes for CASSLRHAEAFF.

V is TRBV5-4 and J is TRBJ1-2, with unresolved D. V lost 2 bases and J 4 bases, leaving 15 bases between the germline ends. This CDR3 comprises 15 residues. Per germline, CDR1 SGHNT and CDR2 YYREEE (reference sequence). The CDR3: CASSLPQPGSYGYTF. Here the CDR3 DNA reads TGTGCCAGCAGCTTACCCCAACCGGGGTCCTATGGCTACACCTTC.

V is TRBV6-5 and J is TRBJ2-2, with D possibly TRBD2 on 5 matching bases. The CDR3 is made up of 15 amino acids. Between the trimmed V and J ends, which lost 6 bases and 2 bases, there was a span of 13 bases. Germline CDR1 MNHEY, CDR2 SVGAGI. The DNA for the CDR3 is TGTGCCAGCAGGGAACTAAGCGGCAACACCGGGGAGCTGTTTTTT. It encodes CASRELSGNTGELFF.

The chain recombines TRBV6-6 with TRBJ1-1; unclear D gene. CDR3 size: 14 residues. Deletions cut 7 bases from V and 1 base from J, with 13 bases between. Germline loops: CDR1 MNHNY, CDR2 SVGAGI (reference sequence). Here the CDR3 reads CASISRPSNTEAFF. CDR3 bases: TGTGCCAGCATATCCCGCCCTTCGAACACTGAAGCTTTCTTT.

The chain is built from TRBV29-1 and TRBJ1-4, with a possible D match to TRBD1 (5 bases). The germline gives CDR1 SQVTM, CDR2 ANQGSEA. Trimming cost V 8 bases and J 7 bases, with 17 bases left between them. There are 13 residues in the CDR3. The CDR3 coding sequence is TGCAGCTTTTTCCCAATGGGGGGTGAAAAACTGTTTTTT. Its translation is CSFFPMGGEKLFF.

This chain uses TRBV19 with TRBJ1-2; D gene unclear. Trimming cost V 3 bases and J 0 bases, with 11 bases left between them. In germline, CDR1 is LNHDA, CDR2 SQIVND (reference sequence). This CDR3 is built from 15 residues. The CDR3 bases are TGTGCCAGTAGTATGGCTGCAGCCACTAACTATGGCTACACCTTC. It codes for CASSMAAATNYGYTF.

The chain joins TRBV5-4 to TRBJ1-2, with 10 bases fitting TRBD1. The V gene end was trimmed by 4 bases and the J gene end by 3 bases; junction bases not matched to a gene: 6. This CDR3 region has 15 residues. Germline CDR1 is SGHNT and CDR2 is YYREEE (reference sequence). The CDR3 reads CASSPGTGVHYGYTF. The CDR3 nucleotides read TGTGCCAGCAGCCCCGGGACAGGGGTTCACTATGGCTACACCTTC.

The CDR3 reads CASSLRIYNEQFF. The CDR3, as DNA: TGCGCCAGCAGCTTGCGAATCTACAATGAGCAGTTCTTC. The chain is built from TRBV5-1 and TRBJ2-1, with unresolved D. The CDR3 contains 13 residues. Trimming removed 1 base at V and 3 bases at J, with 5 bases between. Germline CDR1 SGHRS, CDR2 YFSETQ.

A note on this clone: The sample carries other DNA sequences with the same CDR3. The CDR3 sequence is CASSLLETQYF. CDR3 in DNA: TGTGCCAGCAGCTTGCTAGAGACCCAGTACTTC. V gene TRBV7-2 combines with J gene TRBJ2-5; D is undetermined. Trimming pared 3 bases from V and 4 bases from J, leaving 3 bases between. Germline V gives CDR1 SGHTA, CDR2 FQGNSA. This CDR3 has 11 residues.

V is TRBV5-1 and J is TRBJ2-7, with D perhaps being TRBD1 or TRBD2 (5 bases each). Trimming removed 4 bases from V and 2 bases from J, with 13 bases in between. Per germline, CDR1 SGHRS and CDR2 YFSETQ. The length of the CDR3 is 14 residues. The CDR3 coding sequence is TGCGCCAGCAGCGTGGGACGAGCAACCTACGAGCAGTACTTC. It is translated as CASSVGRATYEQYF.

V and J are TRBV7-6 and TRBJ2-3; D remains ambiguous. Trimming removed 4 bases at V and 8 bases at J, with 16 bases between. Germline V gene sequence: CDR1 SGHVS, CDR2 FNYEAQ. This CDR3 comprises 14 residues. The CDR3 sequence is CASSSDRAGGTQYF. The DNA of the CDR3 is TGTGCCAGCAGCTCGGACCGGGCCGGTGGTACGCAGTATTTT.